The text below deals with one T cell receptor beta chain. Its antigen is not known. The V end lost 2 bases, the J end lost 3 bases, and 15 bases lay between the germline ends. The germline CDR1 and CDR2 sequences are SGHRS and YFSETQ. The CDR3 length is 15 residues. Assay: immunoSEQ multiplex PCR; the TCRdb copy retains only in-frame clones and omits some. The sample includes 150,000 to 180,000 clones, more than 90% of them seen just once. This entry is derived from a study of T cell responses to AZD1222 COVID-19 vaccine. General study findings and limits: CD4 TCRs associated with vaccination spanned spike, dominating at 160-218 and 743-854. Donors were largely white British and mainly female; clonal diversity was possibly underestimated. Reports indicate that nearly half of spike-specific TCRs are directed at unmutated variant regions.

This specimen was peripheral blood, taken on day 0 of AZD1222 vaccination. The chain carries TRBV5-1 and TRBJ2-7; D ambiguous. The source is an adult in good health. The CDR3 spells CASSFGSAGVYEQYF. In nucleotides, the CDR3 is TGCGCCAGCAGCTTCGGGTCCGCAGGAGTCTACGAGCAGTACTTC.